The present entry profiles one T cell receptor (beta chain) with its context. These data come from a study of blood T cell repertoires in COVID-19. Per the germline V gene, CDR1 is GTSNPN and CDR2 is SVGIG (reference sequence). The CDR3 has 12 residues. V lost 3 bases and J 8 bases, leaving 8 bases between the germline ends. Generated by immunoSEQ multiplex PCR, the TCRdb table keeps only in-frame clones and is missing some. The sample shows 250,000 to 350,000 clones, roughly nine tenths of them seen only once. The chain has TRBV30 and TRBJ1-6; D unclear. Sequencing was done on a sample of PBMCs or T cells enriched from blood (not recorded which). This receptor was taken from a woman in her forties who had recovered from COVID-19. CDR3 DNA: TGTGCCTGGAGGTTGGAGTATTCACCCCTCCACTTT. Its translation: CAWRLEYSPLHF.